This TCR beta chain emerged from a study of blood T cells in healthy people across ages (dated by TCRdb to 2013 to 2016). At the level of the whole study: Template switching captured roughly one uniquely barcoded TCR beta cDNA molecule per two T cells in model experiments. For two donors (one aged 18 to 29 and one aged 80 or older), the study analyzed two additional independent replicas of 1 million unique cDNA reads from the same blood draw. To track age-related changes in TCR beta repertoire diversity, the study relied on deep sequencing normalized with unique cDNA molecular identifiers. Donors of different ages were randomly distributed across sequencing lanes to avoid experimental bias. Donors were grouped into four age groups: young (average about 15 years), middle-aged (about 38), aged (around 56) and long-lived (less than 85).

Broad study findings and their caveats: Observed TCR beta diversity per million T cells fell roughly linearly with age, and a significant reduction was already apparent by age roughly 40. Since profiling was done on bulk unsorted PBMCs, naive and antigen-experienced compartments could not be conclusively compared. Total diversity estimates from one million sequenced T cells were considered lower bounds and underestimates. Compared with the aged group, the long-lived group had more naive CD4+ T cells, fewer expanded clones and increased TCR diversity, a pattern suggesting age selection. Because donor CMV infection status was unknown, age-related changes in expanded clonotypes were potentially confounded. Observed TCR beta diversity correlated strongly with the percentage of naive T cells measured by flow cytometry.

Worth noting for this clonotype: What this receptor recognizes is not known. Base qualities are not at hand, and no much larger clone is one base apart.

From the cysteine through the phenylalanine, the CDR3 covers 12 amino acids. Kept here is only the CDR3 DNA, which spans 36 bases and is read in frame from base 1. Cut back by 7 bases and 5 bases, the V and J ends lie 12 bases apart. As encoded in the germline V gene, CDR1 is LGHNT while CDR2 is FRNRAP. Donors were a few dozen systemically healthy Caucasian individuals from Russia aged roughly 6 to 90 years. Each donor gave approximately 10 milliliters of peripheral blood, collected into EDTA-treated Vacutainer tubes. Ficoll-Paque density-gradient centrifugation was used to isolate PBMCs, with at least 6.5 million per sample. Trizol reagent was used to extract total RNA from the PBMCs, yielding at least 6 micrograms per sample. Naive CD45RAhigh/CD27high T cell percentages were measured by flow cytometry on a PBMC aliquot from every donor. Library prep was done by 5' RACE. Instrument used: Illumina HiSeq 2500. A second PCR of roughly 6 to 12 cycles was performed with a sample-barcoded 5' primer and a J-beta primer mix. A template-switch 5' adaptor carrying 12 random nucleotides introduced a unique molecular identifier onto each TCR beta cDNA molecule. At least 3 million CDR3-containing paired-end reads were obtained from each sample. First-strand cDNA synthesis was performed from all RNA using the Mint cDNA synthesis kit, with priming by a TRBC-specific oligonucleotide. After uracil-DNA glycosylase treatment, a first 18-cycle PCR used universal primers M1SS and BC2_uni_R on all cDNA. As for the original processing: Normalization of each sample was performed by random selection of 1 million high-quality reads, each carrying a distinct molecular identifier. Reads with shared molecular identifiers were discarded instead of being binned into consensus sequences. MiTCR, set to a Q25 quality threshold and the strictest error-elimination algorithm, was used for CDR3 identification, clonotype clustering and error correction. A nonparametric unseen species model using Euler transformation provided a lower-bound estimate of total TCR beta diversity. The public sequencing data were trimmed at Q25 with fastp and processed into clonotypes with MiXCR by TCRdb, which kept only in-frame beta chains. Entries that share a CDR3 protein sequence are merged under the most common genes and DNA. V and J calls and clone size were set by TCRdb, not the authors. A total of a few hundred thousand distinct CDR3 sequences appear in this sample, roughly 29% of them only once. Together, the top ten hold less than 20% of the sample.

The source of this sequence is a woman aged 70 to 79 in good health. The chain is made from TRBV12-5 and TRBJ2-7; perhaps TRBD1 is the D gene, with 5 bases matching. Sequencing was carried out using blood. The DNA sequence is given as TGTGCTAGTGCCCTGGACAACCACGAGCAGTACTTC. The encoded protein is CASALDNHEQYF.